Reported below is one TCR beta chain. This entry comes from a study of blood T cell repertoires in COVID-19. For the study at large: Sources were T cells, B-cell-depleted T cells, or PBMCs; the material itself was cDNA or gDNA.

From germline, CDR1 is SGHTA and CDR2 FQGNSA. There are 14 residues in the CDR3. Trimming pared 5 bases from V and 1 base from J, leaving 12 bases between. Here immunoSEQ multiplex PCR was the method, and the copy in TCRdb shows in-frame clones only, minus some. In the table there are about 140,000 clones, around 87% of which are singletons. Specimen: peripheral blood. This receptor was taken from a woman aged 40 to 49 with acute or convalescent COVID-19. The chain couples TRBV7-2 to TRBJ2-7; tentatively, D is TRBD2 (5 bases). The CDR3 bases are TGTGCCAGCAGCCCGAGGGTAGCATCCTACGAGCAGTACTTC. As protein: CASSPRVASYEQYF.